Shown below are 3 T cell receptor beta chains from a single sample sequenced in a study of T cell repertoires in cytomegalovirus infection. The antigens these receptors bind are not known. TCRdb reprocessed the reads with MiXCR, giving one entry per CDR3 protein. Of roughly 60,000 distinct CDR3 sequences in the sample, about 33% were seen once. The specimen sequenced was PBMCs, sequenced either directly or after in vitro stimulation (not recorded which). All receptors come from a human donor in good health (CMV status not recorded). Some clones in this sample may be carry-over from other donors' samples.

This clonotype was seen many times. V and J are TRBV7-2 and TRBJ2-5; either TRBD1 or TRBD2 may supply D (6 bases each). CDR3 length equals 15 residues. V lost 2 bases, J lost 1 base, and 11 bases lay in between. Germline-derived CDR1 and CDR2 are SGHTA and FQGNSA. Here the CDR3 DNA reads TGTGCCAGCAGCTTACAGGGGACTGGCCAAGAGACCCAGTACTTC. Translated: CASSLQGTGQETQYF.

This chain connects TRBV12-3 or TRBV12-4 to TRBJ2-2, with TRBD2 matching 13 bases. This CDR3 spans 17 amino acids. The ends lost 0 bases at V and 6 bases at J; junction bases unmatched: 4. The CDR3 spells CASSLATSGRIAGELFF. CDR3 nucleotide sequence: TGTGCCAGCAGTTTAGCGACTAGCGGGAGGATAGCCGGGGAGCTGTTTTTT.

V and J are TRBV2 and TRBJ2-1; possible D gene TRBD2, 5 bases. Germline values: CDR1 SNHLY, CDR2 FYNNEI. The V end was cut by 7 bases, the J end by 5 bases, with 9 bases between. There are 12 residues in the CDR3. This chain's CDR3 is CASMDGNNEQFF. The CDR3 DNA reads as TGTGCCAGCATGGACGGGAACAATGAGCAGTTCTTC.